This T cell receptor beta chain comes out of a study of blood T cell repertoires in COVID-19. On the study more broadly: Spain, Italy and the United States supplied samples that represented acute and convalescent COVID-19. Sources were T cells, B-cell-depleted T cells, or PBMCs; the material itself was cDNA or gDNA.

This clone turned up a few times. As processed by the authors: By means of reference gene primer amplification, nucleated cell counts were estimated. The protocol was immunoSEQ multiplex PCR, while the TCRdb copy is restricted to in-frame clones and leaves out a portion. From that table come the V and J calls and clone size; the DNA was used to work out D and trimming. This table has around 260,000 clones, approximately 90% appearing once. This CDR3 contains 13 residues. Germline V gene sequence: CDR1 MNHEY, CDR2 SVGEGT. V gave up 2 bases and J gave up 4 bases, with 6 bases separating them. This chain links TRBV6-2 or TRBV6-3 with TRBJ2-1; unclear D gene. The sample comprised peripheral blood. The receptor was derived from a man aged 30 to 45 with acute or convalescent COVID-19. CDR3 in DNA: TGTGCCAGCAGTTACCTCAGATACAATGAGCAGTTCTTC. Its protein is CASSYLRYNEQFF.